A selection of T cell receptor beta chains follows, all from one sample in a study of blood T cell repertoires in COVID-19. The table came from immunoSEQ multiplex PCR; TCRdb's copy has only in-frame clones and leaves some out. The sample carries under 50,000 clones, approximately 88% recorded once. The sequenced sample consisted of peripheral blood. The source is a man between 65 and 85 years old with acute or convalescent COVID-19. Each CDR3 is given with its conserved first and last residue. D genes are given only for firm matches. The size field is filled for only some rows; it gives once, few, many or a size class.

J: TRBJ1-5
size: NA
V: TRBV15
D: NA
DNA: TGTGCCACCAGCAGAGGGGGGGAGTCGAATCAGCCCCAGCATTTT
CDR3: CATSRGGESNQPQHF

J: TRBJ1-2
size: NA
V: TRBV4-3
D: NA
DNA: TGCGCCAGCAGTCAGATTCAAAACGGGGGCTACACCTTC
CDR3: CASSQIQNGGYTF

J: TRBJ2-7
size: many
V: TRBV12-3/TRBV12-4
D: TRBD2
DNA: TGTGCCAGCAGAGATAGCGGGACCTACGAGCAGTACTTC
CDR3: CASRDSGTYEQYF

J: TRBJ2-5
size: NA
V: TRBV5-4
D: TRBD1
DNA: TGTGCCAGCAGCTTCCGGGACAGTCAAAAAGAGACCCAGTACTTC
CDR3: CASSFRDSQKETQYF

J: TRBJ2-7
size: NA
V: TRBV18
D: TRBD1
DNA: TGTGCCAGCTCACCACGTCCCGGGACAGGGGCCCACGAGCAGTACTTC
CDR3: CASSPRPGTGAHEQYF

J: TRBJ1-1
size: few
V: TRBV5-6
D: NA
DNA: TGTGCCAGCAGCTTGGAGGCCTCCGGGGGGACCACTGAAGCTTTCTTT
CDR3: CASSLEASGGTTEAFF

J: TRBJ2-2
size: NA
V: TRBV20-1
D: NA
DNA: TGCAGTGCTAGTTTTGGCGGTACCGGGGAGCTGTTTTTT
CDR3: CSASFGGTGELFF

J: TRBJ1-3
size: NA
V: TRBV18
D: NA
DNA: TGTGCCAGCTCACCACGCAGGGCTGGAAACACCATATATTTT
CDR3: CASSPRRAGNTIYF

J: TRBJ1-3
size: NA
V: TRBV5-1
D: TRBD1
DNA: TGCGCCAGCAGCTTACTACAGGGGGCGGCTGGAAACACCATATATTTT
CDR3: CASSLLQGAAGNTIYF

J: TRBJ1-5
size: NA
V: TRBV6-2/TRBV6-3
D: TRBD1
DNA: TGTGCCAGCAGCCAGGACAGGATCAATCAGCCCCAGCATTTT
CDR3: CASSQDRINQPQHF

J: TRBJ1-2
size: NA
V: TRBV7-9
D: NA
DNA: TGTGCCAGCAGCTTGGCACAGGGAACTACCTATGGCTACACCTTC
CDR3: CASSLAQGTTYGYTF

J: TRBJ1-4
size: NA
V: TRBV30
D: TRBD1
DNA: TGTGCCTGGACCGGGGACAGCCGGTCGGCTAATGAAAAACTGTTTTTT
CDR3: CAWTGDSRSANEKLFF

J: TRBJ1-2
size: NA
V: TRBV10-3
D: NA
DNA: TGTGCCATCAGTACCCCGGTAAGCTCCGTCCCAAACTATGGCTACACCTTC
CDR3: CAISTPVSSVPNYGYTF

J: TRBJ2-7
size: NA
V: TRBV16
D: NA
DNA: TGTGCCAGCAGCCAATCCTCCGAGCAGTACTTC
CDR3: CASSQSSEQYF

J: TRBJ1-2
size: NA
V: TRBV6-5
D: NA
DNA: TGTGCCAGCATGGGCAGGGATGGCTACACCTTC
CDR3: CASMGRDGYTF

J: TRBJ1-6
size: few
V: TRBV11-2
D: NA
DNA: TGTGCCAGCAGCTTAACTCCGGGTAGTAGTTCACCCCTCCACTTT
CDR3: CASSLTPGSSSPLHF

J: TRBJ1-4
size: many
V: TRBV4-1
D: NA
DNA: TGCGCCAGCAGTCAAATAGCCACAACTAATGAAAAACTGTTTTTT
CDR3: CASSQIATTNEKLFF

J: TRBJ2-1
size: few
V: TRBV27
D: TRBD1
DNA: TGTGCCAGCAGCTGGGACAGGGGAGCGAACAATGAGCAGTTCTTC
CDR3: CASSWDRGANNEQFF

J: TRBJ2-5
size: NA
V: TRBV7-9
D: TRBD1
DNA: TGTGCCAGCAGGATGACAGGGAACCAAGAGACCCAGTACTTC
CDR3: CASRMTGNQETQYF

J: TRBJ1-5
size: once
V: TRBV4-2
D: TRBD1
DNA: TGTGCCAGCAGCCAAGACCCCCGGGACAGGACCTATAGCAATCAGCCCCAGCATTTT
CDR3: CASSQDPRDRTYSNQPQHF

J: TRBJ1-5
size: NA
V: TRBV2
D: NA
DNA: TGTGCCAGCAGGGACTTTAGCAATCAGCCCCAGCATTTT
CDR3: CASRDFSNQPQHF

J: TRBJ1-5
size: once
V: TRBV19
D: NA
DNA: TGTGCCAGTAGTATCGAGGGGGGGGGATATAGCAATCAGCCCCAGCATTTT
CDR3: CASSIEGGGYSNQPQHF

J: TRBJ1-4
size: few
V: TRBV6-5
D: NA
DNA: TGTGCCAGCAGCCCCGACCGAGCGGAGGAACTGTTTTTT
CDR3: CASSPDRAEELFF

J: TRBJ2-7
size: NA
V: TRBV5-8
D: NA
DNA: TGTGCCAGCAGCTTGGTGTCTAGCGCTCAACCGTACTCCTACGAGCAGTACTTC
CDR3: CASSLVSSAQPYSYEQYF

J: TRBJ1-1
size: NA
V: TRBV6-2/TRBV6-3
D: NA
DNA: TGTGCCAGCAGTTGGGACAATCTGGAAGTCACTGAAGCTTTCTTT
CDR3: CASSWDNLEVTEAFF

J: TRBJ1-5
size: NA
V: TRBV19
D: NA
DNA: TGTGCCAGTAGTTCGACAGCGTGGGGTCAGCCCCAGCATTTT
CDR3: CASSSTAWGQPQHF